The 32 T cell receptor beta chains below come from one sample, sequenced in a study of T cell responses to AZD1222 COVID-19 vaccine. Repertoires were generated with immunoSEQ multiplex PCR, while TCRdb's copy carries only in-frame clones and drops some. The repertoire holds about 19,000 clones, with 80% to 90% as singletons. Here the sequenced sample was peripheral blood, taken 28 days after the second AZD1222 dose. The receptors stem from an adult who received the AZD1222 COVID-19 vaccine.

The V gene is TRBV2, the J gene TRBJ1-6; the D is unclear. The germline gives CDR1 SNHLY, CDR2 FYNNEI. V lost 6 bases and J 7 bases, leaving 19 bases between the germline ends. This CDR3 has 16 amino acids. Here the CDR3 DNA reads TGTGCCAGCAGCGTAAATAAGGCTAAATTGAATTCACCCCTCCACTTT. Translating it yields CASSVNKAKLNSPLHF.

This clone was picked up one time. The chain joins TRBV19 to TRBJ2-3; 9 nucleotides match TRBD2. Germline values: CDR1 LNHDA, CDR2 SQIVND (reference sequence). V lost 8 bases and J lost 4; bases outside the gene matches: 7. The CDR3 spans 14 residues. The CDR3, as DNA: TGTGCCAGTGCCCTTAGCGGGAGTCCAGATACGCAGTATTTT. Translation: CASALSGSPDTQYF.

The gene calls are TRBV5-6 and TRBJ2-5; D uncertain. The V gene lost 4 bases and the J gene lost 2 bases, with 18 bases spanning the gap. The CDR3 is 16 amino acids. The germline V gene encodes CDR1 SGHDT and CDR2 YYEEEE. This chain's CDR3 is CASSHTTTVTQETQYF. The CDR3 DNA is TGTGCCAGCAGCCACACAACTACAGTGACACAAGAGACCCAGTACTTC.

The J gene is TRBJ2-5, the V gene TRBV9; D ambiguous. Germline CDR1 and CDR2: SGDLS and YYNGEE. Between the trimmed V and J ends, which lost 5 bases and 1 base, there was a span of 18 bases. The CDR3 extends over 16 amino acids. The CDR3 sequence is CASSVEPLTSQETQYF. In DNA, the CDR3 is TGTGCCAGCAGTGTGGAACCCCTCACCTCCCAAGAGACCCAGTACTTC. Full variable domain (missing parts from reference TRBV9 and TRBJ2-5): DSGVTQTPKHLITATGQRVTLRCSPRSGDLSVYWYQQSLDQGLQFLIQYYNGEERAKGNILERFSAQQFPDLHSELNLSSLELGDSALYFCASSVEPLTSQETQYFGPGTRLLVL.

V is TRBV30 and J is TRBJ1-1; no clear D gene. Per the germline V gene, CDR1 is GTSNPN and CDR2 is SVGIG (reference sequence). The CDR3 runs to 13 residues. V lost 1 base and J 0 bases, leaving 6 bases between the germline ends. In DNA, the CDR3 is TGTGCCTGGAGTGCAGACATGAACACTGAAGCTTTCTTT. Residues: CAWSADMNTEAFF.

The chain carries TRBV5-1 and TRBJ2-2; 9 positions match TRBD1. There are 14 residues in the CDR3. The V gene end was trimmed by 3 bases and the J gene end by 6 bases; junction bases not matched to a gene: 3. Germline CDR1 reads SGHRS; CDR2 reads YFSETQ. CDR3 protein: CASSYRQGAGELFF. Here the CDR3 DNA reads TGCGCCAGCAGCTACAGACAGGGGGCCGGGGAGCTGTTTTTT.

The rearrangement links TRBV5-4 to TRBJ2-7, with 8 bases matching TRBD1. The CDR3 contains 14 residues. V shed 4 bases, J shed 4 bases, and the junction held 7 bases outside the gene matches. The V gene's germline CDR1 is SGHNT and CDR2 YYREEE (reference sequence). The CDR3 loop is CASSESTGGYEQYF. The CDR3 region has the DNA TGTGCCAGCAGCGAATCTACAGGGGGATACGAGCAGTACTTC.

The CDR3 DNA reads as TGTGCCACCAGCAACTGGGACGACGAGACCCAGTACTTC. It yields the protein CATSNWDDETQYF. This chain joins TRBV15 and TRBJ2-5; D is tentatively TRBD1 or TRBD2 (5 bases each). CDR1 and CDR2 from the germline V gene are LNHNV and YYDKDF (reference sequence). The CDR3 is 13 residues long. V gave up 4 bases and J gave up 5 bases, with 11 bases separating them.

The V and J genes are TRBV7-6 and TRBJ1-5; D call uncertain. Germline CDR1 and CDR2: SGHVS and FNYEAQ. With 5 bases removed from V and 3 bases from J, the gap between germline ends came to 8 bases. The CDR3 length is 13 residues. This CDR3 is CASSQSVNQPQHF. In nucleotides, the CDR3 is TGTGCCAGCAGCCAAAGCGTCAATCAGCCCCAGCATTTT.

The chain has TRBV7-2 and TRBJ1-2; 10 bases are a match to TRBD1. Germline values: CDR1 SGHTA, CDR2 FQGNSA. The J segment lost 2 bases and the V segment lost 2 bases, leaving 5 bases of the junction unmatched. The CDR3 extends over 16 amino acids. CDR3 sequence reads: CASSLIQGQGNYGYTF. CDR3 sequence (DNA): TGTGCCAGCAGCTTAATTCAGGGACAGGGGAACTATGGCTACACCTTC.

The chain has TRBV10-3 and TRBJ2-1, with D perhaps being TRBD1 or TRBD2 (5 bases each). V was cut by 5 bases and J by 7 bases, with 18 bases left in between. CDR1 is ENHRY, CDR2 SYGVKD, per germline. The CDR3 consists of 15 residues. The CDR3 spells CAISNRDGFMNEQFF. The CDR3 DNA reads as TGTGCCATCAGTAACCGGGACGGTTTTATGAATGAGCAGTTCTTC.

The rearrangement joins TRBV14 to TRBJ2-7; no definite D call. There are 17 residues in the CDR3. Germline V gives CDR1 SGHDN, CDR2 FVKESK. V dropped 0 bases and J dropped 0 bases, with 15 bases sitting between them. CDR3 DNA: TGTGCCAGCAGCCAAGATCTGAGTCCAGGATACTCCTACGAGCAGTACTTC. This codes for CASSQDLSPGYSYEQYF.

The chain recombines TRBV18 with TRBJ1-1; D gene uncertain. CDR1 is KGHSH and CDR2 is LQKENI in the germline V gene. The CDR3 has 16 amino acids. Trimming left V 2 bases short and J 0 bases short, with 13 bases between. The CDR3 DNA reads TGTGCCAGCTCACCAGCCTTAAGGACGGTGAACACTGAAGCTTTCTTT. It codes for CASSPALRTVNTEAFF.

CDR3: CATSVRGWGQPQHF. CDR3 DNA: TGTGCCACCAGCGTGCGAGGGTGGGGTCAGCCCCAGCATTTT. V is TRBV15 and J is TRBJ1-5; D uncertain. Germline loops: CDR1 LNHNV, CDR2 YYDKDF (reference sequence). CDR3 length equals 14 residues. V lost 5 bases and J 6 bases, leaving 14 bases between the germline ends.

This chain joins TRBV18 and TRBJ1-5; D is undetermined. CDR3 length: 13 residues. Germline CDR1 and CDR2: KGHSH and LQKENI. Trimming stripped 6 bases from V and 3 bases from J, with 9 bases between. For the CDR3, the DNA is TGTGCCAGCTCCCCCGACGCCAATCAGCCCCAGCATTTT. Translating gives CASSPDANQPQHF.

The chain links TRBV7-3 to TRBJ1-1, with D tentatively TRBD1 (5 bases). CDR1 and CDR2 (germline): SGHTA, FQGTGA. Trimming shortened V by 5 bases and J by 6 bases, and 19 bases separated the two germline ends. The CDR3 consists of 15 residues. CDR3 DNA: TGTGCCAGCAGCCCCCAAGGTGGGGGTACCGCTGAAGCTTTCTTT. Residues: CASSPQGGGTAEAFF.

J is TRBJ1-6 and V is TRBV3-1 (or the pseudogene TRBV3-2); D gene unclear. The CDR3 consists of 14 residues. Germline CDR1 and CDR2: LGHDT and YNNKEL (reference sequence). Trimming shortened V by 0 bases and J by 14 bases, and 14 bases separated the two germline ends. CDR3 DNA: TGTGCCAGCAGCCAAGATCATCAGCTATCAGCCCTCCACTTT. Amino acids: CASSQDHQLSALHF.

The chain joins TRBV29-1 to TRBJ2-5, with D perhaps TRBD1 (8 bases). The V gene lost 1 base and the J gene lost 5 bases, with 17 bases spanning the gap. This CDR3 has 15 amino acids. From germline, CDR1 is SQVTM and CDR2 ANQGSEA. CDR3 protein: CSVEVTGGGSETQYF. The CDR3 DNA follows: TGCAGCGTTGAAGTAACAGGGGGGGGTTCGGAGACCCAGTACTTC.

The gene calls are TRBV6-2 or TRBV6-3 and TRBJ1-2; D unclear. V was pared by 2 bases and J by 3 bases, with 13 bases between. The CDR3 length is 15 residues. Germline CDR1 and CDR2: MNHEY and SVGEGT. The CDR3 reads CASSYPSDAYYGYTF. In DNA form, the CDR3 reads TGTGCCAGCAGTTACCCGTCGGACGCATACTATGGCTACACCTTC.

The chain links TRBV11-3 to TRBJ2-1, with a weak D call TRBD2 (5 bases). V lost 1 base and J 4 bases, leaving 8 bases between the germline ends. The CDR3 spans 14 residues. The germline gives CDR1 SGHNT, CDR2 YENEEA. The CDR3 sequence: CASSLVGDYNEQFF. CDR3 nucleotide sequence: TGTGCCAGCAGCTTAGTCGGGGATTACAATGAGCAGTTCTTC.

The CDR3 DNA reads as TGTGCAAGTCGCTTAGTTACGGGGAACACCATATATTTT. Encoded protein: CASRLVTGNTIYF. This sequence joins TRBV12-2 and TRBJ1-3. TRBV12-2 is listed as a pseudogene. CDR3 length: 13 amino acids.

This clone was counted only a few times. This chain connects TRBV25-1 to TRBJ1-5; 7 positions match TRBD1. Losses at the gene ends were 3 bases for V and 6 bases for J; bases not matched to a gene: 14. The CDR3 runs to 17 residues. The germline V gene has CDR1 MGHDK and CDR2 SYGVNS. DNA for the CDR3: TGTGCCAGCAGTGAGACTCCGCAGGGGGAATCGGGTCAGCCCCAGCATTTT. Its translation: CASSETPQGESGQPQHF.

J is TRBJ2-7 and V is TRBV11-2, with a weak D call TRBD1 (5 bases). Germline V gene data show CDR1 as SGHAT and CDR2 as FQNNGV. Trimming removed 4 bases at V and 1 base at J, with 8 bases between. This CDR3 is 13 amino acids long. The CDR3 sequence is CASSSDKSYEQYF. CDR3 bases: TGTGCCAGCAGCTCGGACAAGTCCTACGAGCAGTACTTC.

V is TRBV19 and J is TRBJ1-5; TRBD1 is a possible D gene (6 bases). CDR1 and CDR2 (germline): LNHDA, SQIVND (reference sequence). V was pared by 3 bases and J by 6 bases, with 15 bases between. The CDR3 length is 15 residues. The CDR3 here is CASSIDRRSGQPQHF. The CDR3 nucleotides read TGTGCCAGTAGTATCGACAGGCGGAGCGGTCAGCCCCAGCATTTT.

V usage is TRBV5-4 and J usage is TRBJ2-1; no definite D call. V was cut by 2 bases and J by 8 bases, with 20 bases left in between. The CDR3 is 16 residues long. Germline loops: CDR1 SGHNT, CDR2 YYREEE (reference sequence). Here the CDR3 DNA reads TGTGCCAGCAGCTTAATTACGGCTAGGGATATAGATGAGCAGTTCTTC. This translates into CASSLITARDIDEQFF. The complete variable domain, with remaining parts taken from reference TRBV5-4 and TRBJ2-1, reads ETGVTQSPTHLIKTRGQQVTLRCSSQSGHNTVSWYQQALGQGPQFIFQYYREEENGRGNFPPRFSGLQFPNYSSELNVNALELDDSALYLCASSLITARDIDEQFFGPGTRLTVL.

The chain employs TRBV18 and TRBJ1-2; 8 positions match TRBD1. This CDR3 has 13 amino acids. Germline V gene data show CDR1 as KGHSH and CDR2 as LQKENI. Trimming removed 3 bases from V and 4 bases from J; junction bases left unmatched: 1. CDR3 sequence: CASSPQGAYGYTF. The CDR3 coding sequence is TGTGCCAGCTCACCCCAGGGGGCCTATGGCTACACCTTC.

The chain carries TRBV19 and TRBJ1-5; 9 positions match TRBD1. V lost 0 bases, J lost 6 bases, and 3 bases stayed unmatched. CDR3 size: 15 residues. Germline CDR1 reads LNHDA; CDR2 reads SQIVND (reference sequence). The DNA of the CDR3 is TGTGCCAGTAGTATAGATCGACAGGGGGGTCAGCCCCAGCATTTT. Translated: CASSIDRQGGQPQHF.

The chain links TRBV10-3 to TRBJ2-3, with 13 bases lining up with TRBD2. V shed 0 bases, J shed 5 bases, and the junction held 8 bases outside the gene matches. This CDR3 contains 18 residues. The germline V gene encodes CDR1 ENHRY and CDR2 SYGVKD. Written as DNA, the CDR3 is TGTGCCATCAGTGAGTCTAGGACTAGCGGGAGTGGAGGAGATACGCAGTATTTT. Residues: CAISESRTSGSGGDTQYF.

DNA of the CDR3: TGTGCCAGCAGTAGGACAGGACTTCGGTATGGCTACACCTTC. Translating gives CASSRTGLRYGYTF. The gene calls are TRBV6-5 and TRBJ1-2, with TRBD1 identical over 7 bases. CDR3 length: 14 amino acids. The V segment lost 5 bases and the J segment 5 bases; nucleotides outside the gene matches: 8. Per germline, CDR1 MNHEY and CDR2 SVGAGI.

In its sample, this clone was seen once. The chain employs TRBV5-4 and TRBJ2-2; D possibly corresponds to TRBD1 (5 bases). The V end was cut by 2 bases, the J end by 5 bases, with 13 bases between. The CDR3 runs 15 residues. The germline V gene has CDR1 SGHNT and CDR2 YYREEE (reference sequence). The CDR3 DNA reads TGTGCCAGCAGCTTTGGAGACAGAGCTACCGGGGAGCTGTTTTTT. As protein: CASSFGDRATGELFF.

This rearrangement joins TRBV6-4 to TRBJ1-1; no reliable D call. There are 17 residues in the CDR3. V was pared by 0 bases and J by 0 bases, with 14 bases between. Per the germline V gene, CDR1 is MRHNA and CDR2 is SNTAGT. The CDR3 nucleotides read TGTGCCAGCAGTGACTCGATGAGGGCACAGATGAACACTGAAGCTTTCTTT. Its protein product is CASSDSMRAQMNTEAFF.

The genes are TRBV7-2 and TRBJ2-5, with no clear D. CDR1 SGHTA and CDR2 FQGNSA come from the germline V gene. Trimming removed 2 bases from V and 2 bases from J, with 21 bases in between. The CDR3 is made up of 18 amino acids. CDR3 nucleotides: TGTGCCAGCAGCTTAATGTCATTCCTTGTCATTCCGCAAGAGACCCAGTACTTC. This translates into CASSLMSFLVIPQETQYF.